This T cell receptor (beta chain) was identified during a study of T cell responses to AZD1222 COVID-19 vaccine. At the level of the study: Second doses at about 4 or about 12 weeks were pooled. Study outcomes and limitations: Spike-specific TCR breadth and depth grew following two AZD1222 doses. Nearly half of spike-specific TCRs reportedly go after variant regions that carry no mutations.

This CDR3 spans 12 amino acids. The V gene's germline CDR1 is MDHEN and CDR2 SYDVKM. The V end was cut by 6 bases, the J end by 16 bases, with 19 bases between. Generated by immunoSEQ multiplex PCR, the TCRdb table keeps only in-frame clones and is missing some. The sample comprises 95,000 to 130,000 clones, over 75% of which are singletons, and around 7.5% rests with the top ten. On this clone: Its antigen is not known.

This material consisted of peripheral blood, taken on day 0 of AZD1222 vaccination. This chain joins TRBV28 and TRBJ2-1; D perhaps matches TRBD1 (6 bases). This TCR derives from an adult in good health. The CDR3 loop reads CASRIGQGTEFF. Here the CDR3 DNA reads TGTGCCAGCAGAATAGGGCAGGGGACGGAATTCTTC.